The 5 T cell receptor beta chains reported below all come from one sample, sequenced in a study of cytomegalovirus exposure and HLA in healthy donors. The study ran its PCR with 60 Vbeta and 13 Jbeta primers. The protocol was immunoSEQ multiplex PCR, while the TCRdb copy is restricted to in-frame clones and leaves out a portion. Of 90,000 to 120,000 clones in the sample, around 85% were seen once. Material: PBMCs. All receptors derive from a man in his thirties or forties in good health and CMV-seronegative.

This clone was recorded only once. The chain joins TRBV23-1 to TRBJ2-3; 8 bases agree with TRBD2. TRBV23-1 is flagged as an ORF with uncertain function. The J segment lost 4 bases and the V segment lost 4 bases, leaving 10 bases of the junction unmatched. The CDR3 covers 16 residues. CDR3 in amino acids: CASSLRVAGYPDTQYF. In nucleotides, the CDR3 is TGCGCCAGCAGTCTGCGGGTAGCGGGATACCCAGATACGCAGTATTTT.

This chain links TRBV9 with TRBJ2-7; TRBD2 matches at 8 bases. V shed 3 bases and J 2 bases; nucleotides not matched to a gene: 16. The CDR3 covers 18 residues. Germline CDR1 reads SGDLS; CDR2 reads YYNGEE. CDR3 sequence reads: CASSGEGRGAVPTYEQYF. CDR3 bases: TGTGCCAGCAGCGGCGAAGGGCGGGGGGCCGTCCCAACCTACGAGCAGTACTTC.

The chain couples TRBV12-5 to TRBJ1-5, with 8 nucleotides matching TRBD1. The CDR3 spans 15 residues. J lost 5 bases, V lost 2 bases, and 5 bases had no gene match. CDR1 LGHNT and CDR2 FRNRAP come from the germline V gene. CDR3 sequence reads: CASGLPGQGYQPQHF. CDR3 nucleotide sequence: TGTGCTAGTGGTTTGCCCGGACAGGGTTATCAGCCCCAGCATTTT. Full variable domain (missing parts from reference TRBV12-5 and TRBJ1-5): DARVTQTPRHKVTEMGQEVTMRCQPILGHNTVFWYRQTMMQGLELLAYFRNRAPLDDSGMPKDRFSAEMPDATLATLKIQPSEPRDSAVYFCASGLPGQGYQPQHFGDGTRLSIL.

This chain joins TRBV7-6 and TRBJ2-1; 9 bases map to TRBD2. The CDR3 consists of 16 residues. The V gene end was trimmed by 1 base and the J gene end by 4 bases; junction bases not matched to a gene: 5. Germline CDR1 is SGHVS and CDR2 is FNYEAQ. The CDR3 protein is CASSLVGLARYNEQFF. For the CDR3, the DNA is TGTGCCAGCAGCTTAGTAGGACTAGCGAGATACAATGAGCAGTTCTTC.

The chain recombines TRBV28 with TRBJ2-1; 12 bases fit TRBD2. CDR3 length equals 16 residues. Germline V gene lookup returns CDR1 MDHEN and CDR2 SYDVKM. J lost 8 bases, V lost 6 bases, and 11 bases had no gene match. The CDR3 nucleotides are TGTGCCAGCAGCCGTACGACTAGCGGGAGAGTCGATGAGCAGTTCTTC. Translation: CASSRTTSGRVDEQFF.